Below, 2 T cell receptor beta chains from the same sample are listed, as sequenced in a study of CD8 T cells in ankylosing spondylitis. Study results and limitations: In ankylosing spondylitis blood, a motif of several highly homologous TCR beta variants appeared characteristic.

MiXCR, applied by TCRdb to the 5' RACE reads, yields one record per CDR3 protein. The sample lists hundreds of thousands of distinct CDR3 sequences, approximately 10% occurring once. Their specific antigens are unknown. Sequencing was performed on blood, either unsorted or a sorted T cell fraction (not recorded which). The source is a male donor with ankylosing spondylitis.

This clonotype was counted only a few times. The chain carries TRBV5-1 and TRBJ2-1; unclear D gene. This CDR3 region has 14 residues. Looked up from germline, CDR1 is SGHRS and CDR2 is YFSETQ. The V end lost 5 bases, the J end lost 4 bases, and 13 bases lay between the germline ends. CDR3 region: CASSVVPSYNEQFF. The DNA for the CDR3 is TGCGCCAGCAGTGTAGTTCCTTCATACAATGAGCAGTTCTTC.

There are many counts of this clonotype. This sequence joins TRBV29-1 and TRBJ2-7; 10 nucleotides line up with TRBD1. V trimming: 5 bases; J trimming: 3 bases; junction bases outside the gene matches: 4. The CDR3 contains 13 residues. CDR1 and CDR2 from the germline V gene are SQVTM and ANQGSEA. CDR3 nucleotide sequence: TGCAGCGTTTCGGACAGGGGGAACTACGAGCAGTACTTC. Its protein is CSVSDRGNYEQYF.